The clone carrying this T cell receptor (beta chain) was recorded a few times. The target antigen is unknown. The data belong to a study of blood T cells in healthy people across ages. General study results and limits: Estimates based on one million T cells were treated as lower bounds.

It was with a sample-barcoded 5' primer and a J-beta primer mix that a second PCR of about 7 to 12 cycles was run. A minimum of 2.5 million CDR3-containing paired-end reads was obtained for each sample. TCRdb redid the calling of the 5' RACE reads with MiXCR, one entry per CDR3 protein. The sample holds approximately 490,000 distinct CDR3 sequences, 24% seen once. The CDR3 is 11 residues long. V shed 7 bases and J shed 5 bases, with 11 bases lying between them. In germline, CDR1 is SQVTM, CDR2 ANQGSEA. These same records also appear under a second study, on T cells of mothers and their children.

This TCR was sampled from a boy aged 5-17 years in good health. Sequenced sample: blood. This chain links TRBV29-1 with TRBJ2-5, with D hard to call. The CDR3 DNA reads TGCAGCGCCTCGGGCTCGGAGACCCAGTACTTC. This codes for CSASGSETQYF.